This section outlines one TCR beta chain sequence together with its context. Antigen: not known. These data belong to a study of cytomegalovirus exposure and HLA in healthy donors. The overall study: The early release's HLA-typed donors yielded about 85 million unique TCRs. Regarding the study as a whole: The study recorded 164 TCR beta chains that were cytomegalovirus-associated. Trimming of TCR beta V- and J-genes showed a link, identified in a later analysis, to a missense DCLRE1C variant.

With 7 bases clipped from V and 1 base from J, the junction kept 8 bases outside the gene matches. Germline V gives CDR1 SEHNR, CDR2 FQNEAQ (reference sequence). The CDR3 runs 15 residues. Both 60 Vbeta primers and 13 Jbeta primers went into the PCR. Using immunoSEQ multiplex PCR, the repertoire was profiled, and TCRdb retains in-frame clones only, with some absent. This table lists 100,000 to 150,000 clones. This sequence was found in a man between 18 and 35 years old in good health and CMV-seronegative. This chain links TRBV7-9 with TRBJ2-3; 7 nucleotides align to TRBD1. Sequencing was performed on PBMCs. CDR3 sequence reads: CASNDPQGGTDTQYF. The CDR3 DNA is TGTGCCAGCAACGACCCCCAGGGGGGCACAGATACGCAGTATTTT.